These 32 T cell receptor beta chains share one sample of origin, sequenced in a study of identical twins. TCRdb re-called the 5' RACE reads with MiXCR, one entry per CDR3 protein. Here the sample spans about 1.7 million distinct CDR3 sequences, about 30% being singletons. Material: cord blood. The receptors stem from a newborn girl in good health.

The V call is TRBV7-8, the J call TRBJ2-7; 7 bases map to TRBD1. The ends lost 7 bases at V and 3 bases at J; junction bases unmatched: 9. Germline V CDR1 and CDR2: SGHVS, FQNEAQ. The CDR3 has 14 amino acids. CDR3 protein: CASTRTGESYEQYF. DNA of the CDR3: TGTGCCAGCACCCGTACAGGGGAGAGCTACGAGCAGTACTTC. The entire variable domain, with the rest obtained from reference TRBV7-8 and TRBJ2-7, is as follows: GAGVSQSPRYKVAKRGQDVALRCDPISGHVSLFWYQQALGQGPEFLTYFQNEAQLDKSGLPSDRFFAERPEGSVSTLKIQRTQQEDSAVYLCASTRTGESYEQYFGPGTRLTVT.

The table lists this clonotype with a few counts. The chain recombines TRBV12-3 or TRBV12-4 with TRBJ2-6; 7 bases match TRBD1. The junction had 6 bases not matched to a gene; V was cut back by 3 bases and J by 4 bases. CDR3 length equals 16 residues. CDR3 sequence: CASSLRQGEGANVLTF. The CDR3 nucleotides read TGTGCCAGCAGTTTGAGACAGGGCGAAGGGGCCAACGTCCTGACTTTC.

This clonotype was picked up a small number of times. This chain connects TRBV9 to TRBJ1-6, with a possible D match to TRBD1 (5 bases). Trimming took off 3 bases at V and 4 bases at J, with 11 bases between the two ends. The germline gives CDR1 SGDLS, CDR2 YYNGEE. This CDR3 is 15 amino acids long. The DNA for the CDR3 is TGTGCCAGCAGCGATTGGCAGGGTTATAATTCACCCCTCCACTTT. It specifies CASSDWQGYNSPLHF.

The rearrangement joins TRBV25-1 to TRBJ2-2; a possible D gene is TRBD2 (5 bases). Germline values: CDR1 MGHDK, CDR2 SYGVNS. V lost 6 bases, J lost 1 base, and 15 bases lay in between. This CDR3 contains 16 residues. In DNA, the CDR3 is TGTGCCAGCAGAGCCGTCGGGATAATGAACACCGGGGAGCTGTTTTTT. This gives the protein CASRAVGIMNTGELFF.

This clonotype was detected a few times. The chain carries TRBV5-5 and TRBJ1-2, with 11 bases identical to TRBD1. CDR3 length equals 17 residues. Germline V lookup: CDR1 SGHKS, CDR2 YYEKEE (reference sequence). The V and J ends lost 0 bases and 5 bases, in that order; junction bases with no gene match: 9. CDR3 amino acids: CASSLVPRTGGEYGYTF. In DNA, the CDR3 is TGTGCCAGCAGCTTGGTCCCCAGGACAGGGGGCGAGTATGGCTACACCTTC.

This clonotype was detected only a few times. The V and J genes are TRBV7-2 and TRBJ2-1, with 8 bases lining up with TRBD2. The J call may be in error: the DNA end matches TRBJ2-7 better. CDR1 SGHTA and CDR2 FQGNSA come from the germline V gene. This CDR3 has 15 residues. DNA of the CDR3: TGTGCCAGCAGTCAAACTAGCGGTACCTACAATGAGCAGTACTTC. Its translation: CASSQTSGTYNEQYF.

This clonotype was recorded a few times. The J gene is TRBJ2-5, the V gene TRBV6-2 or TRBV6-3; 8 bases map to TRBD2. Germline lookup yields CDR1 MNHEY and CDR2 SVGEGT. CDR3 length equals 15 residues. V dropped 4 bases and J dropped 4; count of bases not matched to a gene: 8. The CDR3 DNA is TGTGCCAGCAGTTGGGCCGCGGGAGGTGGAGAGACCCAGTACTTC. Translated: CASSWAAGGGETQYF.

This clonotype showed up many times. The chain carries TRBV9 and TRBJ1-2; D gene uncertain. The CDR3 contains 15 residues. Per the germline V gene, CDR1 is SGDLS and CDR2 is YYNGEE. Trimming took 2 bases from V and 5 from J, leaving 16 bases between them. The CDR3 DNA reads as TGTGCCAGCAGCGTGAACAGAGCCGGTCCTTATGGCTACACCTTC. This codes for CASSVNRAGPYGYTF. Combining the CDR3 with reference TRBV9 and TRBJ1-2 gives the whole variable domain DSGVTQTPKHLITATGQRVTLRCSPRSGDLSVYWYQQSLDQGLQFLIQYYNGEERAKGNILERFSAQQFPDLHSELNLSSLELGDSALYFCASSVNRAGPYGYTFGSGTRLTVV.

This clonotype was counted only a few times. In DNA form, the CDR3 reads TGCAGTGTCCAACGGGGAGCCCTCCAAGAGACCCAGTACTTC. This codes for CSVQRGALQETQYF. This chain connects TRBV20-1 to TRBJ2-5; D possibly corresponds to TRBD2 (5 bases). This CDR3 has 14 residues. V shed 7 bases and J shed 1 base, with 16 bases lying between them. Germline V gene sequence: CDR1 DFQATT, CDR2 SNEGSKA (reference sequence).

The V gene is TRBV14, the J gene TRBJ1-2; D might be TRBD1 (5 bases). The germline V and J ends were trimmed by 5 bases and 5 bases, with 18 bases remaining between them. Germline loops: CDR1 SGHDN, CDR2 FVKESK. This CDR3 comprises 15 residues. CDR3 sequence reads: CASSSRVTGGYGYTF. The CDR3 DNA is TGTGCCAGCAGCTCCCGAGTCACCGGGGGGTATGGCTACACCTTC.

This chain connects TRBV5-1 to TRBJ2-1, with 8 bases identical to TRBD2. CDR1 SGHRS and CDR2 YFSETQ come from the germline V gene. The CDR3 is 15 residues long. Losses at the gene ends were 1 base for V and 5 bases for J; bases not matched to a gene: 5. CDR3 protein: CASSLFGRANNEQFF. CDR3 sequence (DNA): TGCGCCAGCAGCTTGTTCGGGAGGGCCAACAATGAGCAGTTCTTC.

The table lists this clonotype with a few counts. The chain has TRBV4-2 and TRBJ2-3, with 11 bases aligning to TRBD2. Germline V CDR1 and CDR2: LGHNA, YNFKEQ. This CDR3 is built from 16 residues. The J segment lost 5 bases and the V segment lost 2 bases, leaving 6 bases of the junction unmatched. CDR3 sequence (DNA): TGTGCCAGCAGCCAACTAGCGGGGGGTTGGGGAGATACGCAGTATTTT. Its protein product is CASSQLAGGWGDTQYF.

The chain uses TRBV5-1 and TRBJ2-5; D may be TRBD1 (5 bases). The CDR3 loop spans 15 amino acids. The ends were cut back, 2 bases at V and 0 bases at J, with 11 bases in the middle. Per the germline V gene, CDR1 is SGHRS and CDR2 is YFSETQ. In DNA form, the CDR3 reads TGCGCCAGCAGCTTAGGGGATCCAGACCAAGAGACCCAGTACTTC. This codes for CASSLGDPDQETQYF.

This rearrangement joins TRBV20-1 to TRBJ2-1, with TRBD2 matching over 8 bases. The J call may be wrong; the DNA end is better matched by TRBJ2-7. Germline V CDR1 and CDR2: DFQATT, SNEGSKA (reference sequence). The CDR3 is 18 residues long. This CDR3 reads CSARITSGTSPLYNEQYF. The DNA for the CDR3 is TGCAGTGCTAGAATTACTAGCGGCACGTCACCTCTTTACAATGAGCAGTACTTC.

There are a few counts of this clonotype. The chain uses TRBV6-2 or TRBV6-3 and TRBJ1-1; D not resolved. The CDR3 is made up of 13 amino acids. V was pared by 6 bases and J by 11 bases, with 19 bases between. Per the germline V gene, CDR1 is MNHEY and CDR2 is SVGEGT. The CDR3, as DNA: TGTGCCAGCAGCCTCGGACGGAACCAGGACGCTTTCTTT. This encodes CASSLGRNQDAFF.

Ten or more counts support this clonotype. This chain connects TRBV9 to TRBJ2-3, with D unclear. The CDR3 is 12 residues long. From germline, CDR1 is SGDLS and CDR2 YYNGEE. V was trimmed by 4 bases and J by 4 bases, leaving 7 bases between them. CDR3 sequence (DNA): TGTGCCAGCAGCCCGACTCCAGATACGCAGTATTTT. It is translated as CASSPTPDTQYF.

This clonotype showed up just once. The rearrangement uses TRBV20-1 and TRBJ1-5, with D maybe TRBD1 (6 bases). This CDR3 spans 17 amino acids. Looked up from germline, CDR1 is DFQATT and CDR2 is SNEGSKA (reference sequence). Deletions cut 6 bases from V and 4 bases from J, with 25 bases between. CDR3: CSAPVRGGEVWNQPQHF. The CDR3 nucleotides are TGCAGTGCCCCCGTCAGGGGAGGGGAGGTTTGGAATCAGCCCCAGCATTTT.

This clonotype was seen more than once but under ten times. A junction boundary mismatches the germline segment, possibly from a read error. The chain joins TRBV5-1 to TRBJ1-6; D not resolved. CDR3 size: 13 residues. The germline V gene has CDR1 SGHRS and CDR2 YFSETQ. CDR3 nucleotides: TGTGCCAGCAGCTTAGGGCTTGATTCACCCCTCCACTTT. Encoded protein: CASSLGLDSPLHF.

The chain couples TRBV28 to TRBJ1-3; perhaps TRBD1 as D (5 bases). With 10 bases removed from V and 0 bases from J, the gap between germline ends came to 16 bases. The CDR3 is 15 amino acids. Per germline, CDR1 MDHEN and CDR2 SYDVKM. The CDR3 protein is CATRGDGSSGNTIYF. In DNA, the CDR3 is TGTGCCACCCGAGGGGACGGTTCCTCTGGAAACACCATATATTTT.

This sequence joins TRBV5-1 and TRBJ1-2; D gene uncertain. Looked up from germline, CDR1 is SGHRS and CDR2 is YFSETQ. The CDR3 consists of 12 residues. V lost 0 bases, J lost 6 bases, and 6 bases lay in between. The CDR3 protein is CASSLGEHGYTF. In nucleotides, the CDR3 is TGCGCCAGCAGCTTGGGGGAACATGGCTACACCTTC.

On this clonotype: Given a much more abundant clone one base away, this may be a read error. This chain connects TRBV6-2 or TRBV6-3 to TRBJ2-3; D unresolved. V lost 2 bases, J lost 2 bases, and 8 bases lay in between. CDR1 and CDR2 from the germline V gene are MNHEY and SVGEGT. This CDR3 contains 14 residues. The CDR3 region is CASSYLRTTDTQYF. Written as DNA, the CDR3 is TGTGCCAGCAGTTACCTGCGGACCACAGATACGCAGTATTTT.

The rearrangement links TRBV29-1 to TRBJ2-7; 7 bases are a match to TRBD1. Germline CDR1 SQVTM, CDR2 ANQGSEA. The CDR3 sequence is 13 residues long. V lost 1 base to trimming and J lost 2 bases; unmatched junction nucleotides: 2. Written as DNA, the CDR3 is TGCAGCGTTGAAGGGGGACAGCCCTACGAGCAGTACTTC. This gives the protein CSVEGGQPYEQYF.

The V call is TRBV20-1, the J call TRBJ2-7; unclear D gene. The CDR3 length is 13 residues. From germline, CDR1 is DFQATT and CDR2 SNEGSKA (reference sequence). The V gene lost 5 bases and the J gene lost 6 bases, with 17 bases spanning the gap. CDR3 nucleotide sequence: TGCAGTGCTTGGCCTGGTAGCCCCGTCGAGCAGTACTTC. As protein: CSAWPGSPVEQYF.

The chain couples TRBV14 to TRBJ1-1; D gene unclear. The CDR3 is 14 residues long. V lost 1 base, J lost 3 bases, and 9 bases lay in between. Germline values: CDR1 SGHDN, CDR2 FVKESK. DNA of the CDR3: TGTGCCAGCAGCCAAGTATTAGGACACACTGAAGCTTTCTTT. It codes for CASSQVLGHTEAFF.

The V gene is TRBV4-2, the J gene TRBJ2-3; 7 positions agree with TRBD2. This CDR3 has 15 amino acids. Germline V CDR1 and CDR2: LGHNA, YNFKEQ. With V trimmed by 0 bases and J by 6 bases, 6 bases remained unmatched. CDR3 sequence: CASSQDLAERDTQYF. Here the CDR3 DNA reads TGTGCCAGCAGCCAAGATCTAGCGGAGAGGGATACGCAGTATTTT.

There are a few counts of this clonotype. The chain recombines TRBV2 with TRBJ2-7, with 9 bases lining up with TRBD2. Germline trimming cut 3 bases from V and 0 bases from J; bases unmatched to any gene: 9. From germline, CDR1 is SNHLY and CDR2 FYNNEI. This CDR3 is built from 17 residues. This CDR3 is CASSERFWREGSYEQYF. Written as DNA, the CDR3 is TGTGCCAGCAGTGAGCGGTTTTGGCGGGAGGGCTCCTACGAGCAGTACTTC.

This clonotype was seen a few times. This chain joins TRBV7-8 and TRBJ2-3; D gene uncertain. Germline-derived CDR1 and CDR2 are SGHVS and FQNEAQ. This CDR3 contains 15 residues. Deletions cut 2 bases from V and 0 bases from J, with 9 bases between. DNA of the CDR3: TGTGCCAGCAGCTTAATTGGGATTAGCACAGATACGCAGTATTTT. As protein: CASSLIGISTDTQYF. Full variable domain (rest looked up from reference TRBV7-8 and TRBJ2-3): GAGVSQSPRYKVAKRGQDVALRCDPISGHVSLFWYQQALGQGPEFLTYFQNEAQLDKSGLPSDRFFAERPEGSVSTLKIQRTQQEDSAVYLCASSLIGISTDTQYFGPGTRLTVL.

This clonotype showed up just a few times. The chain couples TRBV6-1 to TRBJ1-1; possibly TRBD1 for D (6 bases). CDR1 and CDR2 from the germline V gene are MNHNS and SASEGT. This CDR3 has 14 residues. Trimming stripped 8 bases from V and 3 bases from J, with 16 bases between. In nucleotides, the CDR3 is TGTGCCAGCGCGGTGGGGGGCGGGTACACTGAAGCTTTCTTT. It translates to CASAVGGGYTEAFF.

V is TRBV5-1 and J is TRBJ2-3; either TRBD1 or TRBD2 may supply D (5 bases each). The germline V gene encodes CDR1 SGHRS and CDR2 YFSETQ. The CDR3 has 15 amino acids. The V end was cut by 0 bases, the J end by 2 bases, with 10 bases between. CDR3 residues: CASSLDGAVTDTQYF. DNA of the CDR3: TGCGCCAGCAGCTTGGACGGGGCGGTCACAGATACGCAGTATTTT.

The CDR3 protein is CSVVWGGPYEQYF. In DNA form, the CDR3 reads TGCAGCGTTGTTTGGGGCGGGCCCTACGAGCAGTACTTC. The chain uses TRBV29-1 and TRBJ2-7; D may be TRBD1 or TRBD2 (5 bases each). V lost 4 bases and J lost 2, with 12 bases in between. Looked up from germline, CDR1 is SQVTM and CDR2 is ANQGSEA. This CDR3 has 13 amino acids.

This clonotype has ten or more counts. The chain combines TRBV12-3 or TRBV12-4 with TRBJ2-3, with 10 bases aligning to TRBD2. This CDR3 region has 14 residues. With 10 bases clipped from V and 3 bases from J, the junction kept 7 bases outside the gene matches. The CDR3 loop is CAIARTSGTDTQYF. The CDR3 bases are TGTGCCATAGCCCGGACTAGCGGTACAGATACGCAGTATTTT.

This clonotype was observed many times. This rearrangement joins TRBV7-9 to TRBJ2-1; D is perhaps TRBD2 (5 bases). CDR3 size: 12 residues. V was shortened by 1 base and J by 10 bases, with 8 bases between the two germline ends. Germline V lookup: CDR1 SEHNR, CDR2 FQNEAQ (reference sequence). The CDR3 here is CASSLGADEQFF. Written as DNA, the CDR3 is TGTGCCAGCAGCTTAGGAGCGGACGAGCAGTTCTTC.